Presented here are 19 T cell receptor beta chains from one specimen sequenced in a study of T cells in Graves' hyperthyroidism and ophthalmopathy. RNA transcripts provided the source from which TCR beta CDR3 regions were amplified. In the first-round RT-PCR of the TCR CDR3, the HTBI primer set was used. Using its own MiXCR run on the multiplex PCR reads, TCRdb lists one record per CDR3 protein. The sample holds hundreds of thousands of distinct CDR3 sequences, less than 25% seen once. The sequenced sample was blood. These receptors came from a man younger than 45 with Graves' ophthalmopathy.

The J gene is TRBJ2-1, the V gene TRBV10-3; D might be TRBD1 or TRBD2, each matching 5 bases. The CDR3 covers 16 residues. The V and J ends lost 0 bases and 5 bases respectively, with 14 bases between them. Germline CDR1 ENHRY, CDR2 SYGVKD. The CDR3 protein is CAISESGTLGHNEQFF. CDR3 sequence (DNA): TGTGCCATCAGTGAGTCAGGGACCTTAGGCCACAATGAGCAGTTCTTC.

The chain has TRBV28 and TRBJ2-1; tentatively, D is TRBD1 (6 bases). The CDR3 runs 16 residues. Germline V lookup: CDR1 MDHEN, CDR2 SYDVKM. V was shortened by 5 bases and J by 4 bases, with 18 bases between the two germline ends. CDR3 residues: CASSTSGTKEYNEQFF. DNA for the CDR3: TGTGCCAGCAGTACGTCCGGGACAAAGGAATACAATGAGCAGTTCTTC.

V usage is TRBV20-1 and J usage is TRBJ2-7; 9 bases map to TRBD1. This CDR3 region has 14 residues. The J segment lost 3 bases and the V segment lost 3 bases, leaving 6 bases of the junction unmatched. Germline-derived CDR1 and CDR2 are DFQATT and SNEGSKA (reference sequence). CDR3 in DNA: TGCAGTGCTAGCCTCGGGACAGGGCTCTACGAGCAGTACTTC. It yields the protein CSASLGTGLYEQYF.

Written as DNA, the CDR3 is TGTGCCAGCAGTGGCGGGACAGGGACCTCCTACGAGCAGTACTTC. Protein: CASSGGTGTSYEQYF. The rearrangement uses TRBV6-1 and TRBJ2-7; 9 bases align to TRBD1. This CDR3 has 15 residues. J lost 0 bases, V lost 4 bases, and 4 bases had no gene match. CDR1 is MNHNS and CDR2 is SASEGT in the germline V gene.

The V and J genes are TRBV9 and TRBJ1-2; 7 nucleotides line up with TRBD1. This CDR3 is built from 16 residues. The J segment lost 8 bases and the V segment lost 0 bases, leaving 13 bases of the junction unmatched. Germline values: CDR1 SGDLS, CDR2 YYNGEE. The CDR3 DNA reads TGTGCCAGCAGCGTAGCCGTGACAGGGACTATGTGGGGCTACACCTTC. Amino acids: CASSVAVTGTMWGYTF.

The V and J genes are TRBV5-5 and TRBJ1-4; 7 positions agree with TRBD1. Germline values: CDR1 SGHKS, CDR2 YYEKEE (reference sequence). The CDR3 covers 16 residues. V lost 0 bases to trimming and J lost 7 bases; unmatched junction nucleotides: 9. CDR3 in DNA: TGTGCCAGCAGCTTGGTGGAGGGGGCGATCGGTGAAAAACTGTTTTTT. Translating it yields CASSLVEGAIGEKLFF.

V gene TRBV4-1 combines with J gene TRBJ2-1; D possibly corresponds to TRBD1 (6 bases). With 3 bases removed from V and 6 bases from J, the gap between germline ends came to 15 bases. The germline V gene has CDR1 MGHRA and CDR2 YSYEKL. The CDR3 totals 15 residues. This CDR3 is CASSQRIRGPNEQFF. The CDR3 nucleotides are TGCGCCAGCAGCCAGAGAATCAGGGGCCCCAATGAGCAGTTCTTC.

The chain carries TRBV28 and TRBJ2-6; 10 nucleotides match TRBD1. V shed 4 bases and J 0 bases; nucleotides not matched to a gene: 12. CDR1 and CDR2 (germline): MDHEN, SYDVKM. The CDR3 runs 20 residues. CDR3 nucleotides: TGTGCCAGCAGTTCTCTACGGACAGGGGGATCCACCTCTGGGGCCAACGTCCTGACTTTC. It yields the protein CASSSLRTGGSTSGANVLTF.

This sequence joins TRBV4-3 and TRBJ2-7; D unclear. CDR1 LGHNA and CDR2 YSLEER come from the germline V gene. Trimming left V 0 bases short and J 2 bases short, with 11 bases between. The CDR3 consists of 15 residues. DNA of the CDR3: TGCGCCAGCAGCCAAGATCGGTGGGGTCCCTACGAGCAGTACTTC. Amino acid sequence: CASSQDRWGPYEQYF.

The V call is TRBV28, the J call TRBJ2-7; unclear D gene. The CDR3 consists of 14 residues. CDR1 MDHEN and CDR2 SYDVKM come from the germline V gene. The V end was cut by 6 bases, the J end by 1 base, with 13 bases between. The DNA for the CDR3 is TGTGCCAGCAGCGTCCCCGGCATTTCCTACGAGCAGTACTTC. The encoded protein is CASSVPGISYEQYF.

This clonotype was picked up a small number of times. The gene calls are TRBV3-1 and TRBJ1-1, with D perhaps TRBD1 (5 bases). V was clipped by 1 base and J by 4 bases, with 22 bases between them. The CDR3 contains 18 residues. Germline V gene sequence: CDR1 LGHDT, CDR2 YNNKEL (reference sequence). CDR3 sequence (DNA): TGTGCCAGCAGCCAAGGTCGCGGGGGGAGCGTCAAGTTCACTGAAGCTTTCTTT. It yields the protein CASSQGRGGSVKFTEAFF. Together with reference TRBV3-1 and TRBJ1-1, the CDR3 gives the full variable domain: DTAVSQTPKYLVTQMGNDKSIKCEQNLGHDTMYWYKQDSKKFLKIMFSYNNKELIINETVPNRFSPKSPDKAHLNLHINSLELGDSAVYFCASSQGRGGSVKFTEAFFGQGTRLTVV.

In its sample, this clonotype was seen a few times. The chain is built from TRBV20-1 and TRBJ1-5; possible D gene TRBD1, 5 bases. CDR1 and CDR2 (germline): DFQATT, SNEGSKA (reference sequence). The V end lost 5 bases, the J end lost 0 bases, and 20 bases lay between the germline ends. The CDR3 loop spans 17 amino acids. This chain's CDR3 is CSAQRPGPTSSNQPQHF. The CDR3 bases are TGCAGTGCTCAACGCCCGGGACCGACTTCTAGCAATCAGCCCCAGCATTTT.

This clonotype occurred many times. V gene TRBV7-9 combines with J gene TRBJ2-3, with 8 bases matching TRBD2. J was trimmed by 3 bases and V by 3 bases; bases with no gene match: 5. The germline CDR1 and CDR2 sequences are SEHNR and FQNEAQ (reference sequence). The CDR3 loop spans 15 amino acids. CDR3 coding DNA: TGTGCCAGCAGCTTCCCCCCGGGGGGGACAGATACGCAGTATTTT. Its protein product is CASSFPPGGTDTQYF.

The chain carries TRBV12-3 or TRBV12-4 and TRBJ2-1, with TRBD2 matching 10 bases. The CDR3 consists of 15 residues. Trimming at V came to 5 bases and at J to 8 bases, leaving 9 bases not matched to a gene. CDR3 DNA sequence: TGTGCCAGCAGTAAAGCGGGAGGGAACTCACATGAGCAGTTCTTC. This translates into CASSKAGGNSHEQFF.

A few counts support this clonotype. The V call is TRBV3-1, the J call TRBJ1-2; D ambiguous. Trimming cost V 0 bases and J 0 bases, with 5 bases left between them. This CDR3 is built from 14 residues. CDR1 LGHDT and CDR2 YNNKEL come from the germline V gene (reference sequence). The CDR3 DNA reads TGTGCCAGCAGCCAAGACAGAGCTAACTATGGCTACACCTTC. Residues: CASSQDRANYGYTF.

There are many counts of this clonotype. The chain employs TRBV28 and TRBJ2-3; 7 bases agree with TRBD1. The CDR3 runs to 15 residues. Per the germline V gene, CDR1 is MDHEN and CDR2 is SYDVKM. V lost 4 bases, J lost 6 bases, and 10 bases stayed unmatched. This CDR3 reads CASSSYRGVSDTQYF. CDR3 sequence (DNA): TGTGCCAGCAGTTCCTACAGGGGAGTATCGGATACGCAGTATTTT.

V is TRBV27 and J is TRBJ2-7; 8 bases map to TRBD2. The CDR3 covers 15 residues. The germline CDR1 and CDR2 sequences are MNHEY and SMNVEV (reference sequence). V shed 5 bases and J 2 bases; nucleotides not matched to a gene: 8. The CDR3 reads CASSPWAGGTYEQYF. The CDR3 coding sequence is TGTGCCAGCAGTCCATGGGCGGGAGGTACCTACGAGCAGTACTTC.

The chain employs TRBV19 and TRBJ2-2; D is perhaps TRBD2 (7 bases). The V gene's germline CDR1 is LNHDA and CDR2 SQIVND (reference sequence). V lost 7 bases to trimming and J lost 4 bases, with 22 bases between them. CDR3 length: 17 amino acids. This chain's CDR3 is CASISTSWGGSTGELFF. The CDR3 DNA sequence: TGTGCCAGTATCTCAACATCGTGGGGGGGCAGCACCGGGGAGCTGTTTTTT.

V is TRBV6-1 and J is TRBJ2-2; tentatively, D is TRBD1 or TRBD2 (6 bases each). The germline V gene has CDR1 MNHNS and CDR2 SASEGT. Trimming took off 7 bases at V and 3 bases at J, with 15 bases between the two ends. This CDR3 has 15 amino acids. The CDR3 region is CASMGTEGDTGELFF. CDR3 DNA sequence: TGTGCCAGCATGGGCACGGAGGGGGACACCGGGGAGCTGTTTTTT.